Sequencing of this T cell receptor beta chain was carried out in a study of T cells in localized non-small cell lung cancer (dated by TCRdb to the early 2020s). For context, the study as a whole: Comparing tumors with uninvolved tumor-adjacent lungs, the study looked at the T cell repertoires of over 200 patients with early-stage NSCLC. The cohort consisted of approximately 220 treatment-naive NSCLC patients whose localized lung tumors had been resected. Of the NSCLC patients, about 130 were male and around 99 were female, and the mean age was approximately 66 years.

Comment on this clone: Its specific antigen is unknown. No much larger clone is present one base from it, and per-base qualities are unavailable.

Between the V and J ends, shortened by 0 bases and 5 bases respectively, the junction contains 19 bases. The germline V gene sets CDR1 to MGHRA and CDR2 to YSYEKL. The CDR3 has 17 amino acids, counting the end cysteine and phenylalanine. Only CDR3 DNA remains: 51 bases, in frame from the first base. At diagnosis, tumor, uninvolved tumor-adjacent lung and peripheral blood were collected and then preserved as a mix of FFPE and fresh-frozen material. Blood samples were analyzed as peripheral blood mononuclear cells for TCR repertoire profiling. Overall study outcomes, separate from this receptor: Uninvolved tumor-adjacent lung showed the highest T cell clonality, higher than tumor, which suggests more focused antigenic responses in the uninvolved tumor-adjacent lung. Higher blood T cell density associated with longer overall survival, while higher adjacent-lung clonality associated with shorter survival. Since the design was exploratory, TCR variables were selected using unadjusted p-values with no false-discovery rate correction. Because multi-region tumor sequencing was not performed, intratumor heterogeneity could not be ruled out. A median of approximately 50 of the top 100 tumor clones turned up in the paired uninvolved adjacent lung, and 25 to 35 of those clones also ranked among the top 100 of that same adjacent lung.

The immunoSEQ Assay was used to sequence TCR beta CDR3 regions from DNA. Under the source paper's analysis protocol: To compute T cell density, TCR beta template counts were normalized to usable DNA, which was estimated by amplifying housekeeping genes. Richness was estimated using the preseqR package, with extrapolation to 400,000 templates for PBMC samples and to 120,000 templates for tissue samples. Clonality was defined as one minus Pielou's evenness. To identify tissue-enriched TCRs, differential abundance testing was run on productive amino-acid clonotypes with a minimum total count of 5 and an alpha of 0.1. The Jaccard Index and the Morisita Overlap Index were used to quantify repertoire overlap between compartments. GLIPH grouped TCR beta CDR3s together with public tetramer-defined viral CDR3s, and a viral motif had to include at least three viral sequences and also show V-gene enrichment. In TCRdb, the immuneACCESS table is reduced to in-frame sequences with V and J assigned. These tables do not hold every clone; where another copy was compared, an unresolved V gene accounts for under half, and the others remain unexplained. V, J and clone size derive from that table, while D and trimming were established from the DNA sequence. This sample gives roughly 34,000 clones in total; approximately 90% of them show up just once. The top ten clones comprise 15% to 20% of the sample.

The sequences come from peripheral blood mononuclear cells, collected before any cancer treatment. The chain couples TRBV4-1 to TRBJ1-2; there is no confident call for the D gene. The receptor was derived from a man aged 35-69 years with stage III lung adenocarcinoma. The CDR3 amino acid sequence is: CASSQDMEAAPRYGYTF. The nucleotide sequence reads as follows: TGCGCCAGCAGCCAAGATATGGAGGCGGCCCCTCGATATGGCTACACCTTC.